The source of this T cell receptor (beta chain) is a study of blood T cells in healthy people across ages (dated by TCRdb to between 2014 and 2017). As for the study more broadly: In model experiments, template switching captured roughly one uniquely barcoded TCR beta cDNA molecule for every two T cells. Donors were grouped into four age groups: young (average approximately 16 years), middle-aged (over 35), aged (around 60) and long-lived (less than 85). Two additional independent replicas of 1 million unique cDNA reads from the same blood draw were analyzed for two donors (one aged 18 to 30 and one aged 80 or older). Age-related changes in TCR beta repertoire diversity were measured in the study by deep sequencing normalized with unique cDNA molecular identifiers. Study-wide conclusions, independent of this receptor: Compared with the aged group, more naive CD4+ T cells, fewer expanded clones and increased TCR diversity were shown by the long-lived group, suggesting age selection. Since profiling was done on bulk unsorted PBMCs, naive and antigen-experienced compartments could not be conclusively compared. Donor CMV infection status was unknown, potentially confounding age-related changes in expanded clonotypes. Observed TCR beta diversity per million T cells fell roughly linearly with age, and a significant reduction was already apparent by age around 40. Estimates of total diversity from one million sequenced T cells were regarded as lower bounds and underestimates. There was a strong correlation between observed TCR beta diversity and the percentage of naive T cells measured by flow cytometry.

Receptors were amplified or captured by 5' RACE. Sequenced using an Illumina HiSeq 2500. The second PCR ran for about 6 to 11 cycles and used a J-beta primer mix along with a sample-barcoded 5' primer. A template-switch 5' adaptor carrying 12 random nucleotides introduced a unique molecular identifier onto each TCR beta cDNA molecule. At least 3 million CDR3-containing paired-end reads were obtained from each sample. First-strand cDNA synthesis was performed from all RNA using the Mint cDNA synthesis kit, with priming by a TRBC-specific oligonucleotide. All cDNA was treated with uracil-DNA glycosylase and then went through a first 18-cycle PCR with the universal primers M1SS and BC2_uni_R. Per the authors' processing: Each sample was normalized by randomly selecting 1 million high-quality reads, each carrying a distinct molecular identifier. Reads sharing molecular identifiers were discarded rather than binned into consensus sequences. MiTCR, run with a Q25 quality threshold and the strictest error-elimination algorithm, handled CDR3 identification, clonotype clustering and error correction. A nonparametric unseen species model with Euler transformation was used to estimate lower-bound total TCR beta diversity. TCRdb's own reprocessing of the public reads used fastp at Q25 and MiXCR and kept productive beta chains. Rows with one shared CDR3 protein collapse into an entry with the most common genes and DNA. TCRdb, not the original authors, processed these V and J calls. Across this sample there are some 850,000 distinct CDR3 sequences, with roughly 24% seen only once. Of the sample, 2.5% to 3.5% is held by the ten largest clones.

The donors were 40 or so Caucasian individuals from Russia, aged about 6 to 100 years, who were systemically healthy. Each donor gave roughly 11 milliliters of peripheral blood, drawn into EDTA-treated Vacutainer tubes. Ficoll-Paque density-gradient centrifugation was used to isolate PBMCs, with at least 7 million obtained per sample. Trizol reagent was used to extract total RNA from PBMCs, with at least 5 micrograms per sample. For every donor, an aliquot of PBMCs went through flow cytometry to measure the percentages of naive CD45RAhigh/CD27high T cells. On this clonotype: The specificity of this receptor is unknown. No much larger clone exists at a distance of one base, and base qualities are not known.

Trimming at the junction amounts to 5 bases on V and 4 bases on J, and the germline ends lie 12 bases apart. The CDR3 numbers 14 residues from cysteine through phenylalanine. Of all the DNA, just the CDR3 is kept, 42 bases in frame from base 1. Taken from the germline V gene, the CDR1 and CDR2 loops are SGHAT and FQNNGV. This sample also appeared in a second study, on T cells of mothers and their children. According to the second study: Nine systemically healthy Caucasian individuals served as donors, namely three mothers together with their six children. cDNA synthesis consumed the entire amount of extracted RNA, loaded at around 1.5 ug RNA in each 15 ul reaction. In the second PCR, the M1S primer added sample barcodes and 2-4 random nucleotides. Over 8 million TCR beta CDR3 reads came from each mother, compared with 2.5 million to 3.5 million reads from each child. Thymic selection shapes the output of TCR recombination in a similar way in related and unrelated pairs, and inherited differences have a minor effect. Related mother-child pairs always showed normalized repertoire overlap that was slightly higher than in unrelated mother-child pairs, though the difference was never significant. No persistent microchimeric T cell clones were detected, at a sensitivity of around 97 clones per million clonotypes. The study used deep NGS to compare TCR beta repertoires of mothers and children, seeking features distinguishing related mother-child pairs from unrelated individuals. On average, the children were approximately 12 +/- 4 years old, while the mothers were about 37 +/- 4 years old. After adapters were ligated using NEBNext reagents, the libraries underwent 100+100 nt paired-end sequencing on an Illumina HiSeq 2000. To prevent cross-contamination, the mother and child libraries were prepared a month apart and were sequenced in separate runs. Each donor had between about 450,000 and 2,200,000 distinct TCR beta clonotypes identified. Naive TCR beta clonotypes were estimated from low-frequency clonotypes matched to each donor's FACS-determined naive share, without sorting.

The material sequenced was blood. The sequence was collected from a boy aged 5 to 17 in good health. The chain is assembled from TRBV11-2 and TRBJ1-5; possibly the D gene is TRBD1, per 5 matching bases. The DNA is TGTGCCAGCAGCGCATCCGGGGCGAATCAGCCCCAGCATTTT. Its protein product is CASSASGANQPQHF. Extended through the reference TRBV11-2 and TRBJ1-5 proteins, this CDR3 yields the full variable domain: EAGVAQSPRYKIIEKRQSVAFWCNPISGHATLYWYQQILGQGPKLLIQFQNNGVVDDSQLPKDRFSAERLKGVDSTLKIQPAKLEDSAVYLCASSASGANQPQHFGDGTRLSIL.